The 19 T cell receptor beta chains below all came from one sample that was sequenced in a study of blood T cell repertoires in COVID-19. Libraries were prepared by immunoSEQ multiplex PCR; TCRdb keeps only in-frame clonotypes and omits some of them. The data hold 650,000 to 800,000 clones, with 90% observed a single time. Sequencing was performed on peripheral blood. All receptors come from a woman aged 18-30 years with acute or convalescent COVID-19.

This CDR3 is CASSHTGGMNYGYTF. CDR3 in DNA: TGTGCCAGCAGTCATACGGGGGGCATGAACTATGGCTACACCTTC. The chain joins TRBV7-8 to TRBJ1-2, with D perhaps matching TRBD1 (6 bases). Trimming took off 6 bases at V and 2 bases at J, with 16 bases between the two ends. The CDR3 sequence is 15 residues long. Germline CDR1 SGHVS, CDR2 FQNEAQ.

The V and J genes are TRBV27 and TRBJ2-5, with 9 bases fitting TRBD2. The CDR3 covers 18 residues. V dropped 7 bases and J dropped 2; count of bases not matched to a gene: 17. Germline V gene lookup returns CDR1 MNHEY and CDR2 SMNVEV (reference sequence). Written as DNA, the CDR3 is TGTGCCAGCATTAGGGGCCGGACTCCAGCGGGGGGTCAAGAGACCCAGTACTTC. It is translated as CASIRGRTPAGGQETQYF.

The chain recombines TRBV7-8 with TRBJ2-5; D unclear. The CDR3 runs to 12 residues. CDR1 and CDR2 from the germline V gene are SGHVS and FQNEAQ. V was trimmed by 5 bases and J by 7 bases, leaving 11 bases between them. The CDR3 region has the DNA TGTGCCAGCAGCCCGCCCGGTTGGACCCAGTACTTC. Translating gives CASSPPGWTQYF.

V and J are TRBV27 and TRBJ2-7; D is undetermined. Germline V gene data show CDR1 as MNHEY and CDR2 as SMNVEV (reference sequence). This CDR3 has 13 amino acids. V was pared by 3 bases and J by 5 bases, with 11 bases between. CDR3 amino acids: CASSFSVQDEQYF. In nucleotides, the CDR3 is TGTGCCAGCAGTTTTTCGGTTCAGGACGAGCAGTACTTC.

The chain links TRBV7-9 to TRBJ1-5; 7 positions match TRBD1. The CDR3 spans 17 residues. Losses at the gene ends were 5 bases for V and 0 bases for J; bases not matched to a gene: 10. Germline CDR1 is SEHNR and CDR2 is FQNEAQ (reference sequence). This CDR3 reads CASSKSGGGDSNQPQHF. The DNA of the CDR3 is TGTGCCAGCAGCAAGTCAGGGGGTGGGGATAGCAATCAGCCCCAGCATTTT. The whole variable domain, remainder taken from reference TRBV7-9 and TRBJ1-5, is DTGVSQNPRHKITKRGQNVTFRCDPISEHNRLYWYRQTLGQGPEFLTYFQNEAQLEKSRLLSDRFSAERPKGSFSTLEIQRTEQGDSAMYLCASSKSGGGDSNQPQHFGDGTRLSIL.

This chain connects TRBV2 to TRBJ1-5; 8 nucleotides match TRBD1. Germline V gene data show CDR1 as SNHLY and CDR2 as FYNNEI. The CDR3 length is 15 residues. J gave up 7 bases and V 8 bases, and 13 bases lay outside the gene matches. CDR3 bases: TGTGCCAGCCTGCTATCCTTGACAGGGGCCCAGCCCCAGCATTTT. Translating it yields CASLLSLTGAQPQHF.

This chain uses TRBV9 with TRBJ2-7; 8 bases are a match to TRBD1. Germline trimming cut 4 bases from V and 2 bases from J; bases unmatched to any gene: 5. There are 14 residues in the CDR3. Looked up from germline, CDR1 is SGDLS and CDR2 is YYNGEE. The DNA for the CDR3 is TGTGCCAGCAGCCCACAGGGGGTGGCCTACGAGCAGTACTTC. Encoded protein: CASSPQGVAYEQYF.

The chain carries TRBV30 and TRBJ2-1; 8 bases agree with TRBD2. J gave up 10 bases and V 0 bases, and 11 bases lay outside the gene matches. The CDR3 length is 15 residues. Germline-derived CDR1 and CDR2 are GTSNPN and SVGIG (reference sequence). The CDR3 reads CAWSVFGGARKEQFF. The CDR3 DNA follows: TGTGCCTGGAGTGTATTCGGGGGGGCCCGCAAGGAGCAGTTCTTC.

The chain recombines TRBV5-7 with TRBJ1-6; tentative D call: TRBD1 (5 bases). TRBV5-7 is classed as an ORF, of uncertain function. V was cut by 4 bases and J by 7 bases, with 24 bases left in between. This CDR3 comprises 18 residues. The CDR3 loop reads CASSISWGVPILNSPLHF. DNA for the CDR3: TGTGCCAGCAGCATCAGCTGGGGGGTCCCAATACTCAATTCACCCCTCCACTTT.

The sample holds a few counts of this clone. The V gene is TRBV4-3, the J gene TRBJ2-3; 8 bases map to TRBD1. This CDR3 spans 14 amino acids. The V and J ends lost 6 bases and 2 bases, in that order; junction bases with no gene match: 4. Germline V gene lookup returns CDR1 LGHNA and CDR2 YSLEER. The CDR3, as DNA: TGCGCCAGCAGTCGGGACAGGTACACAGATACGCAGTATTTT. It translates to CASSRDRYTDTQYF.

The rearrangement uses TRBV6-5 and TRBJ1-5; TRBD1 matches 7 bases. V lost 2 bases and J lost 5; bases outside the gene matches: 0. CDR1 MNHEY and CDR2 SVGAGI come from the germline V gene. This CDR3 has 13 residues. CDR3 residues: CASSYDRDQPQHF. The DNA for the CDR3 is TGTGCCAGCAGTTACGACAGGGATCAGCCCCAGCATTTT.

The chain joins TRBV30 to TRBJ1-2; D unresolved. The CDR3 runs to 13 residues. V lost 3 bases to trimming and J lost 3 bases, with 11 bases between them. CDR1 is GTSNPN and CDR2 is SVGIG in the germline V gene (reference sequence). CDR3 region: CAWSPREDYGYTF. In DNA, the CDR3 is TGTGCCTGGAGCCCGAGGGAAGACTATGGCTACACCTTC. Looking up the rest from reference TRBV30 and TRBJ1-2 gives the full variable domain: SQTIHQWPATLVQPVGSPLSLECTVEGTSNPNLYWYRQAAGRGLQLLFYSVGIGQISSEVPQNLSASRPQDRQFILSSKKLLLSDSGFYLCAWSPREDYGYTFGSGTRLTVV.

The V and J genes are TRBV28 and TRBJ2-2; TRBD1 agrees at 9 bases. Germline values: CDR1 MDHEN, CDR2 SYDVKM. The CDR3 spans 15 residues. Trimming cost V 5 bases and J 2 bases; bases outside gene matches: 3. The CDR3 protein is CASSPGQGNTGELFF. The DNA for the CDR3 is TGTGCCAGCAGTCCGGGACAGGGTAACACCGGGGAGCTGTTTTTT.

The CDR3 nucleotides read TGTGCCAGCAGTGACCTCAGTCGCAATCAGCCCCAGCATTTT. This encodes CASSDLSRNQPQHF. The chain has TRBV2 and TRBJ1-5; no clear D gene. Germline V gene lookup returns CDR1 SNHLY and CDR2 FYNNEI. This CDR3 comprises 14 residues. V dropped 3 bases and J dropped 2 bases, with 8 bases sitting between them.

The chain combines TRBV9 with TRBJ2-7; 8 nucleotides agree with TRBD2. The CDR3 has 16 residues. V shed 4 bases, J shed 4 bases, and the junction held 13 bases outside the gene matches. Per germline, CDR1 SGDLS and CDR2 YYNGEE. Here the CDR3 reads CASSPRLATSRYEQYF. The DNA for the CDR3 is TGTGCCAGCAGCCCGCGACTAGCGACCTCTAGGTACGAGCAGTACTTC. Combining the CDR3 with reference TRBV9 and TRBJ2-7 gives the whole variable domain DSGVTQTPKHLITATGQRVTLRCSPRSGDLSVYWYQQSLDQGLQFLIQYYNGEERAKGNILERFSAQQFPDLHSELNLSSLELGDSALYFCASSPRLATSRYEQYFGPGTRLTVT.

CDR3 residues: CASSQQGYEQYF. CDR3 nucleotide sequence: TGTGCCAGCAGTCAACAGGGCTACGAGCAGTACTTC. This chain links TRBV6-2 or TRBV6-3 with TRBJ2-7, with TRBD1 as a possible D gene (6 bases). The CDR3 runs 12 residues. Germline V gene data show CDR1 as MNHEY and CDR2 as SVGEGT. Trimming took off 5 bases at V and 3 bases at J, with 8 bases between the two ends.

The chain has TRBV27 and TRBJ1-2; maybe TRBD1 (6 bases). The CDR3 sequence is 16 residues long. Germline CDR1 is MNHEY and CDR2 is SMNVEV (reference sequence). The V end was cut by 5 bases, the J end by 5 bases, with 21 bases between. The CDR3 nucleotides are TGTGCCAGCAGTCCGGGCAACCTTTGGGGGACATATGGCTACACCTTC. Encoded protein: CASSPGNLWGTYGYTF.

The CDR3 DNA reads as TGTGCCCTAAGCCGGGACAGGGGGCTCTTTGGAAACACCATATATTTT. It codes for CALSRDRGLFGNTIYF. The J gene is TRBJ1-3, the V gene TRBV2, with TRBD1 matching over 12 bases. There are 16 residues in the CDR3. Germline-derived CDR1 and CDR2 are SNHLY and FYNNEI. Trimming at V came to 11 bases and at J to 3 bases, leaving 11 bases not matched to a gene.

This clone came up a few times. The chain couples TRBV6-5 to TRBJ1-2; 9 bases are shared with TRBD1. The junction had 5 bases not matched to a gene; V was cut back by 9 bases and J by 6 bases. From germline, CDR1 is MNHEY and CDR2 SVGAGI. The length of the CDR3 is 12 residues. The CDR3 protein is CASWTGADGYTF. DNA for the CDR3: TGTGCCAGTTGGACAGGGGCCGATGGCTACACCTTC.